Following are 4 T cell receptor beta chains from one sample sequenced in a study of identical twins. TCRdb fed the 5' RACE reads into MiXCR, producing one record per CDR3 protein. The sample lists hundreds of thousands of distinct CDR3 sequences, 6.1% occurring once. What was sequenced was naive T cells sorted from blood. The source of these receptors is a man aged 18 to 29 in good health.

This clonotype was seen ten or more times. The rearrangement uses TRBV20-1 and TRBJ2-3; D gene uncertain. Germline V gene data show CDR1 as DFQATT and CDR2 as SNEGSKA (reference sequence). Trimming left V 1 base short and J 4 bases short, with 12 bases between. This CDR3 is 14 amino acids long. In DNA form, the CDR3 reads TGCAGTGCTAGAGGCTGGACCTACCCAGATACGCAGTATTTT. Translated: CSARGWTYPDTQYF.

The V call is TRBV2, the J call TRBJ2-5; D is undetermined. The germline CDR1 and CDR2 sequences are SNHLY and FYNNEI. CDR3 length equals 14 residues. With 7 bases removed from V and 5 bases from J, the gap between germline ends came to 17 bases. CDR3 sequence: CASISGVWSETQYF. CDR3 bases: TGTGCCAGCATTTCGGGTGTCTGGAGTGAGACCCAGTACTTC.

This clonotype was detected many times. CDR3 amino acids: CASTRIAGPSSYEQYF. The DNA of the CDR3 is TGTGCCAGCACCCGGATAGCGGGACCTTCCTCCTACGAGCAGTACTTC. The chain combines TRBV6-1 with TRBJ2-7; 8 bases agree with TRBD2. The CDR3 loop spans 16 amino acids. J was trimmed by 0 bases and V by 7 bases; bases with no gene match: 11. Germline V gene lookup returns CDR1 MNHNS and CDR2 SASEGT.

This clonotype came up many times. V and J are TRBV4-2 and TRBJ2-1, with D possibly being TRBD1 (6 bases). CDR1 LGHNA and CDR2 YNFKEQ come from the germline V gene. V was pared by 3 bases and J by 5 bases, with 17 bases between. The CDR3 spans 16 residues. The DNA for the CDR3 is TGTGCCAGCAGCCATTTGCCGGGACAAGGAAACAATGAGCAGTTCTTC. Encoded protein: CASSHLPGQGNNEQFF.